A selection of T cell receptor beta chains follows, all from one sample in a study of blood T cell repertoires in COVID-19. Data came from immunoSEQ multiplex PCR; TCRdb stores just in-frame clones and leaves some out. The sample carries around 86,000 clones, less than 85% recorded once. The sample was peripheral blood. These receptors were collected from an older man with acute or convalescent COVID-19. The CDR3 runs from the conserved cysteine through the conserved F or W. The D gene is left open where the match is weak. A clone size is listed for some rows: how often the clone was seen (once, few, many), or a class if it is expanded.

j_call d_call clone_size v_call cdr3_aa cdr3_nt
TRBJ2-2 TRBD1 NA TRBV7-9 CASSPIQGVGIGELFF TGTGCCAGCAGCCCTATACAGGGGGTAGGAATCGGGGAGCTGTTTTTT
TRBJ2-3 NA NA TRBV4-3 CASSQDTGNFVNTQYF TGCGCCAGCAGCCAAGACACAGGGAACTTCGTAAATACGCAGTATTTT
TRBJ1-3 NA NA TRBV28 CASSSWAGQAGNTIYF TGTGCCAGCAGTTCCTGGGCGGGGCAGGCTGGAAACACCATATATTTT
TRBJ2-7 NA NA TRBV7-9 CASSLNILGYEQYF TGTGCCAGCAGCTTAAATATCCTAGGCTACGAGCAGTACTTC
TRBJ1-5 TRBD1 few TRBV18 CASSPQGTGDQPQHF TGTGCCAGCTCACCCCAAGGGACAGGCGATCAGCCCCAGCATTTT
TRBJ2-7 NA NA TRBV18 CASSPRQEYYEQYF TGTGCCAGCTCACCACGACAGGAATACTACGAGCAGTACTTC
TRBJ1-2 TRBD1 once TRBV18 CASSPTRGTDDGYTF TGTGCCAGCTCACCCACGAGGGGGACAGACGATGGCTACACCTTC
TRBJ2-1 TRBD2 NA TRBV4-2 CASSQAGTSGHNEQFF TGTGCCAGCAGCCAAGCTGGGACTAGCGGCCACAATGAGCAGTTCTTC
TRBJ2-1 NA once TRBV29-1 CSVEEAVRGGLSNEQFF TGCAGCGTTGAAGAAGCGGTTAGGGGGGGCCTATCCAATGAGCAGTTCTTC
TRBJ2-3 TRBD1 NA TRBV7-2 CASSPASQGFGTDTQYF TGTGCCAGCAGCCCGGCCTCACAGGGGTTTGGCACAGATACGCAGTATTTT
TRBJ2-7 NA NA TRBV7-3 CASSLGSGSSYEQYF TGTGCCAGCAGCTTAGGTAGCGGATCCTCCTACGAGCAGTACTTC
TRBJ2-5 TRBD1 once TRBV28 CASSRQGSQETQYF TGTGCCAGCAGCAGACAGGGAAGTCAAGAGACCCAGTACTTC
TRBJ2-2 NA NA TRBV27 CASRRESGELFF TGTGCCAGCAGACGGGAGTCCGGGGAGCTGTTTTTT
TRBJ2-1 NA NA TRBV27 CASSFGGTYNEQFF TGTGCCAGCAGTTTCGGAGGTACCTACAATGAGCAGTTCTTC
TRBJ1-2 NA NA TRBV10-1 CASIAPWEPPYGYTF TGCGCCAGCATTGCCCCTTGGGAGCCTCCTTATGGCTACACCTTC
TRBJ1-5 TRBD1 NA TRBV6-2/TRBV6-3 CASSTGTGGHQPQHF TGTGCCAGCAGTACAGGGACAGGAGGACATCAGCCCCAGCATTTT
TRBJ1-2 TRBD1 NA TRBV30 CAWSVGQGLIGYGYTF TGTGCCTGGAGTGTTGGACAGGGATTAATAGGCTATGGCTACACCTTC
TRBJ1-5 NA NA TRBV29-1 CSVRTAGRNQPQHF TGCAGCGTTCGGACAGCAGGGCGGAATCAGCCCCAGCATTTT
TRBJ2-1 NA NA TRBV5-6 CASSLDLANEQFF TGTGCCAGCAGCTTGGACCTAGCGAATGAGCAGTTCTTC
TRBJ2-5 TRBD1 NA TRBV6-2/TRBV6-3 CASTPTRDRVETQYF TGTGCCAGCACCCCCACGAGGGACAGGGTCGAGACCCAGTACTTC
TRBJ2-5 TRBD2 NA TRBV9 CASSVDPWGTSGGLGETQYF TGTGCCAGCAGCGTGGACCCCTGGGGGACTTCGGGAGGGTTAGGAGAGACCCAGTACTTC
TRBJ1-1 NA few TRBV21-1 CASTPKGGQNTEAFF TGTGCCAGCACCCCGAAGGGGGGGCAGAACACTGAAGCTTTCTTT
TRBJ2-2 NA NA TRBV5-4 CASSLGGESGELFF TGTGCCAGCAGCTTAGGGGGGGAGTCGGGGGAGCTGTTTTTT
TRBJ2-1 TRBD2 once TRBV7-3 CASSLGLAGPYNEQFF TGTGCCAGCAGCTTAGGGCTAGCGGGGCCCTACAATGAGCAGTTCTTC
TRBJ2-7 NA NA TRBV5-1 CASSLRGREQYF TGCGCCAGCAGCTTGAGGGGTAGGGAGCAGTACTTC
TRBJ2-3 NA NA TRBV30 CAWSAGTDTQYF TGTGCCTGGAGTGCCGGCACAGATACGCAGTATTTT
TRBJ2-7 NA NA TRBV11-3 CASSPQGTGEQYF TGTGCCAGCAGCCCTCAGGGGACGGGCGAGCAGTACTTC
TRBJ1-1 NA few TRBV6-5 CASSVRGSEAFF TGTGCCAGCAGCGTCAGGGGCAGTGAAGCTTTCTTT
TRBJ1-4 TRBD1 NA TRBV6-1 CASSELGTGVEKLFF TGTGCCAGCAGTGAGTTGGGGACAGGGGTTGAAAAACTGTTTTTT
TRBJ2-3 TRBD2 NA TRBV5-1 CASSLDGGEADTQYF TGCGCCAGCAGCTTGGACGGGGGGGAGGCAGATACGCAGTATTTT
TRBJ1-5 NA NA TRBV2 CASSEARVRGQPQHF TGTGCCAGCAGTGAAGCTCGGGTTCGGGGTCAGCCCCAGCATTTT
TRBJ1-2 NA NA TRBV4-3 CASSQDTFSSNYGYTF TGCGCCAGCAGCCAAGATACATTCAGTTCTAACTATGGCTACACCTTC
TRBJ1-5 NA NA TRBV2 CASLQDSNQPQHF TGTGCCAGTCTACAGGATAGCAATCAGCCCCAGCATTTT
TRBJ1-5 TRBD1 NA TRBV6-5 CASSSTRGRQPQHF TGTGCCAGCAGTTCGACCAGGGGGCGTCAGCCCCAGCATTTT
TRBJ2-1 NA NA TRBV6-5 CASSYGRPRDYNEQFF TGTGCCAGCAGTTACGGGCGTCCCAGGGACTACAATGAGCAGTTCTTC